This T cell receptor (beta chain) was captured in a study of T cells in Graves' hyperthyroidism and ophthalmopathy. The sample holds many counts of this clonotype. Amplified regions were TCR beta CDR3 sequences from RNA transcripts. The HTBI primer set served for first-round RT-PCR of the TCR CDR3. TCRdb called the multiplex PCR reads again in MiXCR, with one record for every CDR3 protein. The repertoire holds approximately 360,000 distinct CDR3 sequences, with more than 20% as singletons. V was pared by 0 bases and J by 4 bases, with 5 bases of the junction left unmatched. The germline V gene has CDR1 ENHRY and CDR2 SYGVKD. The CDR3 has 16 amino acids.

V is TRBV10-3 and J is TRBJ2-1, with TRBD2 matching 8 bases. Sequenced input: blood. The clonotype originates from a man in his forties or fifties with Graves' hyperthyroidism. CDR3 nucleotides: TGTGCCATCAGTGAGTCGTTGGCGGGAGGTTACAATGAGCAGTTCTTC. Protein: CAISESLAGGYNEQFF.